These 23 T cell receptor beta chains were sequenced from one sample in a study of cytomegalovirus exposure and HLA in healthy donors. This PCR relied on a set of 60 Vbeta primers and 13 Jbeta primers. Using immunoSEQ multiplex PCR, the repertoire was profiled, and TCRdb retains in-frame clones only, with some absent. The repertoire includes under 150,000 clones, about 80% of them detected once, and roughly 2% sits in the top ten. The sequenced sample consisted of PBMCs. The receptors were sampled from a man between 18 and 29 years old in good health and CMV-seronegative.

V and J are TRBV5-1 and TRBJ2-7; TRBD1 is a possible D gene (6 bases). The CDR3 totals 14 residues. The germline V gene has CDR1 SGHRS and CDR2 YFSETQ. Trimming pared 1 base from V and 2 bases from J, leaving 10 bases between. CDR3 nucleotide sequence: TGCGCCAGCAGCTTGACAGGGCAGGCCTACGAGCAGTACTTC. Its protein product is CASSLTGQAYEQYF.

This clone was recorded only once. The chain joins TRBV5-4 to TRBJ2-2, with a possible D match to TRBD1 (5 bases). V was trimmed by 5 bases and J by 2 bases, leaving 10 bases between them. The CDR3 covers 14 residues. CDR1 is SGHNT and CDR2 is YYREEE in the germline V gene (reference sequence). The CDR3 sequence: CASSYDSNTGELFF. CDR3 DNA sequence: TGTGCCAGCAGTTATGACAGCAACACCGGGGAGCTGTTTTTT.

Comment on this clone: The sample holds other DNA sequences that translate to the same CDR3. The rearrangement joins TRBV28 to TRBJ1-1; no reliable D call. CDR1 and CDR2 from the germline V gene are MDHEN and SYDVKM. This CDR3 region has 12 residues. Trimming stripped 6 bases from V and 8 bases from J, with 13 bases between. The DNA for the CDR3 is TGTGCCAGCAGACCGCCGCCGGGGGAAGCTTTCTTT. The encoded protein is CASRPPPGEAFF.

The chain combines TRBV6-5 with TRBJ2-7; 10 positions agree with TRBD1. The V gene's germline CDR1 is MNHEY and CDR2 SVGAGI. V gave up 7 bases and J gave up 3 bases; unmatched junction bases: 6. CDR3 length: 14 residues. The CDR3 DNA reads as TGTGCCAGCACCTTCGGGACAGGGGTCTACGAGCAGTACTTC. It yields the protein CASTFGTGVYEQYF.

V usage is TRBV10-3 and J usage is TRBJ2-1, with D possibly matching TRBD1 (5 bases). The V gene lost 10 bases and the J gene lost 8 bases, with 15 bases spanning the gap. The CDR3 sequence is 12 residues long. Looked up from germline, CDR1 is ENHRY and CDR2 is SYGVKD. The CDR3 sequence: CATQGGGDEQFF. CDR3 nucleotide sequence: TGTGCCACCCAGGGTGGTGGCGATGAGCAGTTCTTC.

The rearrangement uses TRBV10-3 and TRBJ2-5; D is possibly TRBD1 (6 bases). The CDR3 contains 13 residues. The germline gives CDR1 ENHRY, CDR2 SYGVKD. Trimming removed 6 bases at V and 5 bases at J, with 13 bases between. In nucleotides, the CDR3 is TGTGCCATCAGACCAACAGGGTATGAGACCCAGTACTTC. Translating gives CAIRPTGYETQYF.

The J gene is TRBJ2-7, the V gene TRBV28, with TRBD2 matching over 8 bases. Germline CDR1 is MDHEN and CDR2 is SYDVKM. After removal of 7 bases from V and 3 bases from J, the junction contained 5 bases not matched to a gene. The CDR3 length is 13 residues. In DNA, the CDR3 is TGTGCCAGCAAAGAGACTAGCGTCTACGAGCAGTACTTC. Translating it yields CASKETSVYEQYF.

The chain links TRBV25-1 to TRBJ1-5; D perhaps matches TRBD1 (5 bases). The V end lost 1 base, the J end lost 6 bases, and 7 bases lay between the germline ends. Germline CDR1 MGHDK, CDR2 SYGVNS. This CDR3 contains 13 residues. CDR3: CASSESGGQPQHF. The CDR3 DNA reads TGTGCCAGCAGTGAATCGGGGGGTCAGCCCCAGCATTTT.

V gene TRBV19 combines with J gene TRBJ2-1, with D perhaps matching TRBD1 (6 bases). This CDR3 has 18 residues. Trimming cost V 1 base and J 2 bases, with 18 bases left between them. Germline CDR1 reads LNHDA; CDR2 reads SQIVND (reference sequence). Here the CDR3 DNA reads TGTGCCAGTAGTATAGCCCCCGTACAGGGCTATGCCTACAATGAGCAGTTCTTC. It codes for CASSIAPVQGYAYNEQFF.

Points on this clone: A read error may account for a junction end that differs from germline. The rearrangement uses TRBV6-6 and TRBJ1-2, with TRBD1 matching 7 bases. The CDR3 extends over 16 amino acids. The germline V gene has CDR1 MNHNY and CDR2 SVGAGI (reference sequence). As DNA, the CDR3 is TGTGCCAGCAGTTACGCACCAACCTACAGGGGTAATGGCTACCCCTTC. As protein: CASSYAPTYRGNGYPF.

The chain joins TRBV30 to TRBJ1-1, with a possible D match to TRBD1 (5 bases). The V gene's germline CDR1 is GTSNPN and CDR2 SVGIG (reference sequence). V was pared by 5 bases and J by 3 bases, with 10 bases between. The length of the CDR3 is 12 residues. CDR3: CAWSDSHTEAFF. The CDR3 DNA reads TGTGCCTGGTCCGACAGTCACACTGAAGCTTTCTTT.

This chain joins TRBV7-9 and TRBJ2-3, with 9 bases that match TRBD2. This CDR3 region has 17 residues. Germline V gene lookup returns CDR1 SEHNR and CDR2 FQNEAQ (reference sequence). V dropped 2 bases and J dropped 2; count of bases not matched to a gene: 8. CDR3 sequence (DNA): TGTGCCAGCAGCTTAATCCGTAGGACTAGCGCCACAGATACGCAGTATTTT. It codes for CASSLIRRTSATDTQYF.

This chain joins TRBV7-2 and TRBJ2-7, with 11 nucleotides matching TRBD2. This CDR3 has 15 amino acids. The junction had 5 bases not matched to a gene; V was cut back by 5 bases and J by 2 bases. Germline CDR1 is SGHTA and CDR2 is FQGNSA. In nucleotides, the CDR3 is TGTGCCAGCAGCACGACGGGACTAGCGGCCTACGAGCAGTACTTC. As protein: CASSTTGLAAYEQYF.

The chain recombines TRBV4-3 with TRBJ2-2, with D tentatively TRBD1 (6 bases). Looked up from germline, CDR1 is LGHNA and CDR2 is YSLEER. CDR3 length: 17 residues. Between the trimmed V and J ends, which lost 1 base and 0 bases, there was a span of 12 bases. The CDR3 nucleotides are TGCGCCAGCAGCCAAGCCACGACAGGCGCGAACACCGGGGAGCTGTTTTTT. Amino acids: CASSQATTGANTGELFF.

V is TRBV7-2 and J is TRBJ2-1; TRBD1 aligns across 10 bases. This CDR3 contains 14 residues. V gave up 4 bases and J gave up 5 bases; unmatched junction bases: 2. The V gene's germline CDR1 is SGHTA and CDR2 FQGNSA. This chain's CDR3 is CASSSDRGNNEQFF. In DNA, the CDR3 is TGTGCCAGCAGCTCGGACAGGGGGAACAATGAGCAGTTCTTC. The complete variable domain, with remaining parts taken from reference TRBV7-2 and TRBJ2-1, reads GAGVSQSPSNKVTEKGKDVELRCDPISGHTALYWYRQSLGQGLEFLIYFQGNSAPDKSGLPSDRFSAERTGGSVSTLTIQRTQQEDSAVYLCASSSDRGNNEQFFGPGTRLTVL.

The chain links TRBV12-2 to TRBJ1-1; TRBD1 was called by the table and not checked on the DNA. TRBV12-2 is a pseudogene locus. The CDR3 contains 15 residues. Written as DNA, the CDR3 is TGTGCAAGTCGCTTAGGAGGAAGGGGCGGACCTGAAGCTTTCTTT. Protein product: CASRLGGRGGPEAFF.

V is TRBV5-1 and J is TRBJ1-1; 8 bases map to TRBD1. Germline V lookup: CDR1 SGHRS, CDR2 YFSETQ. Trimming at V came to 3 bases and at J to 8 bases, leaving 6 bases not matched to a gene. The CDR3 is made up of 13 amino acids. CDR3 sequence (DNA): TGCGCCAGCAGCTCCGGGACAGGCACAGAAGCTTTCTTT. This codes for CASSSGTGTEAFF.

The chain combines TRBV6-1 with TRBJ1-1; TRBD1 aligns across 9 bases. This CDR3 is 15 amino acids long. After removal of 5 bases from V and 3 bases from J, the junction contained 7 bases not matched to a gene. CDR1 MNHNS and CDR2 SASEGT come from the germline V gene. CDR3 DNA sequence: TGTGCCAGCAGTCCACACAGGGGGCAGGACACTGAAGCTTTCTTT. Its protein product is CASSPHRGQDTEAFF.

The rearrangement uses TRBV27 and TRBJ2-3, with TRBD2 identical over 13 bases. This CDR3 region has 20 residues. V dropped 4 bases and J dropped 1; count of bases not matched to a gene: 14. Germline CDR1 MNHEY, CDR2 SMNVEV (reference sequence). The CDR3 DNA follows: TGTGCCAGCAGTTCGACGTCTACTAGCGGGAGGGCCGCCGGCACAGATACGCAGTATTTT. Encoded protein: CASSSTSTSGRAAGTDTQYF.

The rearrangement uses TRBV6-5 and TRBJ1-1; D is unclear. Trimming shortened V by 2 bases and J by 1 base, and 8 bases separated the two germline ends. Per the germline V gene, CDR1 is MNHEY and CDR2 is SVGAGI. The CDR3 extends over 14 amino acids. The CDR3 sequence: CASSYGRGNTEAFF. CDR3 coding DNA: TGTGCCAGCAGTTACGGCCGGGGGAACACTGAAGCTTTCTTT.

This clone turned up a few times. DNA of the CDR3: TGTGCCAGCACTGAGACAGCAGCAAAAGTCGGAGGCTACACCTTC. Its translation is CASTETAAKVGGYTF. The V gene is TRBV5-5, the J gene TRBJ1-2; D possibly corresponds to TRBD1 (5 bases). Trimming took 6 bases from V and 8 from J, leaving 23 bases between them. Germline lookup yields CDR1 SGHKS and CDR2 YYEKEE (reference sequence). CDR3 size: 15 residues.

This chain links TRBV11-2 with TRBJ2-2, with no clear D. This CDR3 spans 14 amino acids. V lost 2 bases, J lost 5 bases, and 9 bases lay in between. Germline V gene data show CDR1 as SGHAT and CDR2 as FQNNGV. CDR3 sequence reads: CASSLTGSTGELFF. The CDR3 DNA sequence: TGTGCCAGCAGCTTAACGGGTTCAACCGGGGAGCTGTTTTTT.

The chain combines TRBV7-3 with TRBJ2-2; D unresolved. Germline CDR1 reads SGHTA; CDR2 reads FQGTGA. The CDR3 has 15 residues. The ends were cut back, 5 bases at V and 0 bases at J, with 10 bases in the middle. CDR3 coding DNA: TGTGCCAGCAGCAAAGGAGTCGCGAACACCGGGGAGCTGTTTTTT. This translates into CASSKGVANTGELFF.